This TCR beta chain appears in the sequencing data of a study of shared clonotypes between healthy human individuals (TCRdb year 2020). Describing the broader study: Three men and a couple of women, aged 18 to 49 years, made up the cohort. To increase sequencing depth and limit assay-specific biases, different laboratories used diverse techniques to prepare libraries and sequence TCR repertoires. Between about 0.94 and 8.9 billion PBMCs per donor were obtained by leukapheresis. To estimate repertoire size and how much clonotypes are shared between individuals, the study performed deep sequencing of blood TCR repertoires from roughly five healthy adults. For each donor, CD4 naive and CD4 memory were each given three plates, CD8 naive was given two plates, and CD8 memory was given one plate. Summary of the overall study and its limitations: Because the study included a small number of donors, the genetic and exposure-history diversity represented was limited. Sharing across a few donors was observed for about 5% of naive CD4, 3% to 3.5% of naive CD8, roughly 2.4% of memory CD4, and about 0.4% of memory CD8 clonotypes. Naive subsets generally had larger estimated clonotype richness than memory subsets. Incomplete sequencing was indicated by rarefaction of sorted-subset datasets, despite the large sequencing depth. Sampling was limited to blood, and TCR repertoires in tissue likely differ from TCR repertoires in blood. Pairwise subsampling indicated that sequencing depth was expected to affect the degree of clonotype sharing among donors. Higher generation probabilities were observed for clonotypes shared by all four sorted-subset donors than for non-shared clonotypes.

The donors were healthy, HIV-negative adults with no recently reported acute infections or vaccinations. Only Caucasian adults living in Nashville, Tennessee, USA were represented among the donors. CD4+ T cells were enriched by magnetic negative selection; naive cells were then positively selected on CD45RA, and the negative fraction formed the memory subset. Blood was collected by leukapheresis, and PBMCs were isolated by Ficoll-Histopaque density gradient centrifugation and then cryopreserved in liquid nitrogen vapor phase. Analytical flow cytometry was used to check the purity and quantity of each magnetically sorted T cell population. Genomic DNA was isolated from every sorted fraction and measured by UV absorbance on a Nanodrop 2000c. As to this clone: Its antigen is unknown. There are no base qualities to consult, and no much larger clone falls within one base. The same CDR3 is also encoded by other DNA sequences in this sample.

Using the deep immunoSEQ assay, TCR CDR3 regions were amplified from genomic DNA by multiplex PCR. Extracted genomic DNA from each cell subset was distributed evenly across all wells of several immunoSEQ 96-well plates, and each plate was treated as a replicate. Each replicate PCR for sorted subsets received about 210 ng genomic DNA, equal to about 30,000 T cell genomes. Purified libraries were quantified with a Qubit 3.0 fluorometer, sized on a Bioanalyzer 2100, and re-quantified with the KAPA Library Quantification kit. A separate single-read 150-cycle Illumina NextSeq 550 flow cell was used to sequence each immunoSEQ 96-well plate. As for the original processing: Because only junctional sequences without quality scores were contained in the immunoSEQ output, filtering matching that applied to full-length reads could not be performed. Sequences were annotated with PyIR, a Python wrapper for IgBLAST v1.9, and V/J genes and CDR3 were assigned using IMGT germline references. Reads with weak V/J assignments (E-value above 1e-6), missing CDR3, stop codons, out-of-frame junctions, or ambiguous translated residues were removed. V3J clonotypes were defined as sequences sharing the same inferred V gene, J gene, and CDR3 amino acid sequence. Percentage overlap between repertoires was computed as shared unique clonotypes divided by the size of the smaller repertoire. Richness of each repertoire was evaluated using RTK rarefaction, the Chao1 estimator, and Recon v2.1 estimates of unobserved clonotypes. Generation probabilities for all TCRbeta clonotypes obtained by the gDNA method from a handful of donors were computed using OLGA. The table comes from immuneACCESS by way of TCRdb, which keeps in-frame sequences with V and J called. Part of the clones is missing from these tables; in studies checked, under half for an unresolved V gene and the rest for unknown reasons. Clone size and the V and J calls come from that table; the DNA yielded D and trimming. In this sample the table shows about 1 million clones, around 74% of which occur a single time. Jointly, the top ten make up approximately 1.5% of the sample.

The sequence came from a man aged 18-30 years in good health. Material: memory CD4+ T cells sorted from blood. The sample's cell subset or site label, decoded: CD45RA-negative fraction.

The sequenced DNA: TGTGCCAGCAGTCCGAGACAGAATGAAAAACTGTTTTTT. It translates as CASSPRQNEKLFF. The chain joins TRBV2 to TRBJ1-4; TRBD1 is a possible D gene, resting on 5 matching bases. From a lookup of the germline V gene, CDR1 and CDR2 are SNHLY and FYNNEI. Including the terminal cysteine and phenylalanine, the CDR3 comprises 13 residues. Just CDR3 DNA is preserved here, 39 bases in frame from base 1. The trim is 5 bases for V and 5 bases for J, with a gap of 9 bases between the germline ends.